A selection of T cell receptor beta chains follows, all from one sample in a study of T-cell reconstitution after alpha-beta-depleted transplantation in children. TCRdb processed the PCR reads anew with MiXCR; each CDR3 protein has one entry. The sample carries around 380,000 distinct CDR3 sequences, about a tenth recorded once. The sequencing here drew on PBMCs from the stem cell graft donor, taken from the stem cell graft. Receptors were obtained from a human donor who donated a stem cell graft to a child with acute myeloid leukemia. CDR3s include the opening cysteine and the closing phenylalanine or tryptophan. The order of the fields is CDR3 DNA, CDR3 protein, clone size, J gene, V gene, D gene. The D gene is left open where the match is weak. Only some rows state a clone size, as once, few, many or a class for expanded clones.

CDR3nt: TGTGCCAGCTCCCCGATGGCGGGAGGGCCAGATACGCAGTATTTT; CDR3aa: CASSPMAGGPDTQYF; abundance: NA; j_gene: TRBJ2-3; v_gene: TRBV5-4; d_gene: TRBD2
CDR3nt: TGTGCCAGCAGCCAAGCGGGGGGCGGGGAGACCCAGTACTTC; CDR3aa: CASSQAGGGETQYF; abundance: NA; j_gene: TRBJ2-5; v_gene: TRBV4-2; d_gene: NA
CDR3nt: TGTGCCAGCAGCCAACAAAGCGGGGATGAGCAGTTCTTC; CDR3aa: CASSQQSGDEQFF; abundance: NA; j_gene: TRBJ2-1; v_gene: TRBV4-2; d_gene: TRBD2
CDR3nt: TGTGCCATCCGGAGCACAACAAGGAACACTGAAGCTTTCTTT; CDR3aa: CAIRSTTRNTEAFF; abundance: many; j_gene: TRBJ1-1; v_gene: TRBV27; d_gene: NA
CDR3nt: TGTGCCAGCAGCTCCGGGAGGTTCGGAAATGAGCAGTTCTTC; CDR3aa: CASSSGRFGNEQFF; abundance: NA; j_gene: TRBJ2-1; v_gene: TRBV11-3; d_gene: TRBD2
CDR3nt: TGCAGCGTTGACGGTCGGGGGCAAGAGACCCAGTACTTC; CDR3aa: CSVDGRGQETQYF; abundance: many; j_gene: TRBJ2-5; v_gene: TRBV29-1; d_gene: NA
CDR3nt: TGCAGTGCCCATGCCAATGATGGCGGTGACACCGGGGAGCTGTTTTTT; CDR3aa: CSAHANDGGDTGELFF; abundance: few; j_gene: TRBJ2-2; v_gene: TRBV20-1; d_gene: NA
CDR3nt: TGCAGTGTTTCGGCGGACAGGGGTATTCTACCCAGCACAGATACGCAGTATTTT; CDR3aa: CSVSADRGILPSTDTQYF; abundance: NA; j_gene: TRBJ2-3; v_gene: TRBV20-1; d_gene: TRBD1
CDR3nt: TGTGCCATAGGGCCCCCCCATCAGCCCCAGCATTTT; CDR3aa: CAIGPPHQPQHF; abundance: NA; j_gene: TRBJ1-5; v_gene: TRBV10-3; d_gene: NA
CDR3nt: TGCAGTGCTGGGGGACAGGTGCCCTACGAGCAGTACTTC; CDR3aa: CSAGGQVPYEQYF; abundance: NA; j_gene: TRBJ2-7; v_gene: TRBV20-1; d_gene: TRBD1
CDR3nt: TGTGCCAGCAGCCCTACCCGCGGGAGAACAGATACGCAGTATTTT; CDR3aa: CASSPTRGRTDTQYF; abundance: few; j_gene: TRBJ2-3; v_gene: TRBV6-1; d_gene: TRBD2
CDR3nt: TGCAGTGCTAACCCCGGGACTAGCGGATACAATGAGCAGTTCTTC; CDR3aa: CSANPGTSGYNEQFF; abundance: NA; j_gene: TRBJ2-1; v_gene: TRBV20-1; d_gene: TRBD2
CDR3nt: TGCAGTGCTCCCAAGGGGTCCGGGGAGCTGTTTTTT; CDR3aa: CSAPKGSGELFF; abundance: NA; j_gene: TRBJ2-2; v_gene: TRBV20-1; d_gene: NA
CDR3nt: TGCAGCGTTGGAGGGTTTGAAGCTTTCTTT; CDR3aa: CSVGGFEAFF; abundance: few; j_gene: TRBJ1-1; v_gene: TRBV29-1; d_gene: NA
CDR3nt: TGCGCCAGCAGCATGCAGACAGGGTCGGAGACTGAAGCTTTCTTT; CDR3aa: CASSMQTGSETEAFF; abundance: NA; j_gene: TRBJ1-1; v_gene: TRBV5-1; d_gene: TRBD1
CDR3nt: TGTGCCACCAGCAGAGAACAGGGCTTGAATTCACCCCTCCACTTT; CDR3aa: CATSREQGLNSPLHF; abundance: NA; j_gene: TRBJ1-6; v_gene: TRBV15; d_gene: NA
CDR3nt: TGTGCCAGCAGCCCTATGTTCTCTGGGGCCAGCGTCCTGACTTTC; CDR3aa: CASSPMFSGASVLTF; abundance: NA; j_gene: TRBJ2-6; v_gene: TRBV7-3; d_gene: NA
CDR3nt: TGCGCCAGCACTCTTGCTTTTGGGGGGCCTAGCACAGATACGCAGTATTTT; CDR3aa: CASTLAFGGPSTDTQYF; abundance: NA; j_gene: TRBJ2-3; v_gene: TRBV5-1; d_gene: NA
CDR3nt: TGTGCCAGCAGCTTTCTTTACGAGCAGTACTTC; CDR3aa: CASSFLYEQYF; abundance: many; j_gene: TRBJ2-7; v_gene: TRBV7-2; d_gene: NA
CDR3nt: TGTGCCAGCAGCCGGGACTTGGGGGGAGGTACGCAGTATTTT; CDR3aa: CASSRDLGGGTQYF; abundance: many; j_gene: TRBJ2-3; v_gene: TRBV7-2; d_gene: NA
CDR3nt: TGTGCCAGCAGTTTACGGCAGCTCTATGGCTACACCTTC; CDR3aa: CASSLRQLYGYTF; abundance: NA; j_gene: TRBJ1-2; v_gene: TRBV12-3/TRBV12-4; d_gene: NA
CDR3nt: TGTGCCAGCAGTAAACTAGCTGGGGAGCAGTTCTTC; CDR3aa: CASSKLAGEQFF; abundance: NA; j_gene: TRBJ2-1; v_gene: TRBV12-3/TRBV12-4; d_gene: NA
CDR3nt: TGCAGTGCTAGAGATCGGTTTGCGACTAGCGGGAGAAATGAGCAGTTCTTC; CDR3aa: CSARDRFATSGRNEQFF; abundance: NA; j_gene: TRBJ2-1; v_gene: TRBV20-1; d_gene: TRBD2
CDR3nt: TGTGCCAGCAGCAAGGAACGTCGGACAGCACTATCCTATAATTCACCCCTCCACTTT; CDR3aa: CASSKERRTALSYNSPLHF; abundance: many; j_gene: TRBJ1-6; v_gene: TRBV6-2/TRBV6-3; d_gene: NA
CDR3nt: TGTGCCAGCAGCTTTCCTCCCATTACCCAACCGGGAAACCAAGAGACCCAGTACTTC; CDR3aa: CASSFPPITQPGNQETQYF; abundance: NA; j_gene: TRBJ2-5; v_gene: TRBV5-4; d_gene: NA
CDR3nt: TGCAGTGGCAAACAGGGGGCCCGTGGTGAAAAACTGTTTTTT; CDR3aa: CSGKQGARGEKLFF; abundance: NA; j_gene: TRBJ1-4; v_gene: TRBV20-1; d_gene: TRBD1
CDR3nt: TGCAGCGTTGTCCGAGCGGGGGTTACAGATACGCAGTATTTT; CDR3aa: CSVVRAGVTDTQYF; abundance: few; j_gene: TRBJ2-3; v_gene: TRBV29-1; d_gene: TRBD2
CDR3nt: TGCGCCAGCAGCCCCATGGGCTCAGGGGAGGAATTGAACACTGAAGCTTTCTTT; CDR3aa: CASSPMGSGEELNTEAFF; abundance: few; j_gene: TRBJ1-1; v_gene: TRBV5-1; d_gene: NA
CDR3nt: TGCAGTGCTAAGACGGGAGCCTCAGATACGCAGTATTTT; CDR3aa: CSAKTGASDTQYF; abundance: NA; j_gene: TRBJ2-3; v_gene: TRBV20-1; d_gene: NA
CDR3nt: TGTGCCACCAGCAGAGATTTTGGAAAAGGGACTGAAGCTTTCTTT; CDR3aa: CATSRDFGKGTEAFF; abundance: NA; j_gene: TRBJ1-1; v_gene: TRBV15; d_gene: NA
CDR3nt: TGCAGTGCTAGAGACCCGAACACTGAAGCTTTCTTT; CDR3aa: CSARDPNTEAFF; abundance: many; j_gene: TRBJ1-1; v_gene: TRBV20-1; d_gene: NA
CDR3nt: TGTGCCAGCAGCCCCATTGGAGAGACCCAGTACTTC; CDR3aa: CASSPIGETQYF; abundance: many; j_gene: TRBJ2-5; v_gene: TRBV7-8; d_gene: NA
CDR3nt: TGTGCCACCAGCAGAGATCGGGCACGTTCCTACGAGCAGTACTTC; CDR3aa: CATSRDRARSYEQYF; abundance: few; j_gene: TRBJ2-7; v_gene: TRBV15; d_gene: NA
CDR3nt: TGTGCCAGCAGTGGGACTAGCGGGGGGGCAAACACGCAGTATTTT; CDR3aa: CASSGTSGGANTQYF; abundance: few; j_gene: TRBJ2-3; v_gene: TRBV7-2; d_gene: TRBD2
CDR3nt: TGTGCCACCAGTGATGGGGGGCGTCGGCTTGGCGGGGAGCTGTTTTTT; CDR3aa: CATSDGGRRLGGELFF; abundance: few; j_gene: TRBJ2-2; v_gene: TRBV24-1; d_gene: NA
CDR3nt: TGCGCCAGCACTTCGTCTGCGGGGGGCCCAGCCGATACGCAGTATTTT; CDR3aa: CASTSSAGGPADTQYF; abundance: NA; j_gene: TRBJ2-3; v_gene: TRBV5-1; d_gene: TRBD2
CDR3nt: TGTGCCAGCTCCGCTCCGGGGGAAGGTATCTATGGCTACACCTTC; CDR3aa: CASSAPGEGIYGYTF; abundance: NA; j_gene: TRBJ1-2; v_gene: TRBV6-1; d_gene: NA
CDR3nt: TGTGCCAGCAGTTACTCCGGGACCCAGTACTTC; CDR3aa: CASSYSGTQYF; abundance: many; j_gene: TRBJ2-5; v_gene: TRBV6-5; d_gene: NA
CDR3nt: TGTGCCAGCAGCTTAGCGCGACTAGCGGGTTACAATGAGCAGTTCTTC; CDR3aa: CASSLARLAGYNEQFF; abundance: many; j_gene: TRBJ2-1; v_gene: TRBV7-9; d_gene: TRBD2
CDR3nt: TGTGCTAGTGGTTTGGTAGGGTCGGAGACCCAGTACTTC; CDR3aa: CASGLVGSETQYF; abundance: few; j_gene: TRBJ2-5; v_gene: TRBV12-5; d_gene: NA
CDR3nt: TGTGCCAGCAGCCGCCTCTACAATGAGCAGTTCTTC; CDR3aa: CASSRLYNEQFF; abundance: many; j_gene: TRBJ2-1; v_gene: TRBV5-6; d_gene: NA
CDR3nt: TGTGCCAGCAGTTACAGTGGGCGTACCTCCTACGAGCAGTACTTC; CDR3aa: CASSYSGRTSYEQYF; abundance: few; j_gene: TRBJ2-7; v_gene: TRBV6-5; d_gene: NA
CDR3nt: TGCAGTGCAAGGGGGCTAGCGGGACACACAGATACGCAGTATTTT; CDR3aa: CSARGLAGHTDTQYF; abundance: NA; j_gene: TRBJ2-3; v_gene: TRBV20-1; d_gene: TRBD2
CDR3nt: TGTGCCAGCAGTTCCTTGCTGGCTGAAAAACTGTTTTTT; CDR3aa: CASSSLLAEKLFF; abundance: few; j_gene: TRBJ1-4; v_gene: TRBV27; d_gene: NA
CDR3nt: TGTGCCAGCAGCTTAGACGGGGGCACTGGGGCCAACGTCCTGACTTTC; CDR3aa: CASSLDGGTGANVLTF; abundance: many; j_gene: TRBJ2-6; v_gene: TRBV7-8; d_gene: NA
CDR3nt: TGCAGTGCAAGGAAGACAGGGACAATGGGGGAGCAGTACTTC; CDR3aa: CSARKTGTMGEQYF; abundance: NA; j_gene: TRBJ2-7; v_gene: TRBV20-1; d_gene: TRBD1
CDR3nt: TGCGCCAGCAAGCCCCACACGCTACCTGAGCAGTTCTTC; CDR3aa: CASKPHTLPEQFF; abundance: few; j_gene: TRBJ2-1; v_gene: TRBV5-1; d_gene: NA
CDR3nt: TGTGCCAGCAGCATAACTAGCGGGGGTGGCAATGAGCAGTTCTTC; CDR3aa: CASSITSGGGNEQFF; abundance: few; j_gene: TRBJ2-1; v_gene: TRBV12-3/TRBV12-4; d_gene: TRBD2
CDR3nt: TGCAGCCTCTCCACCTTGGGCACGACGGATACGCAGTATTTT; CDR3aa: CSLSTLGTTDTQYF; abundance: NA; j_gene: TRBJ2-3; v_gene: TRBV29-1; d_gene: NA
CDR3nt: TGTGCCAGCAGCTTTTCGTTCGGGAGCAGTGAGCAGTTCTTC; CDR3aa: CASSFSFGSSEQFF; abundance: few; j_gene: TRBJ2-1; v_gene: TRBV7-9; d_gene: NA
CDR3nt: TGTGCCACCAGCAGAGATGGGTTAGCTGTCGGTGCGCAGTATTTT; CDR3aa: CATSRDGLAVGAQYF; abundance: few; j_gene: TRBJ2-3; v_gene: TRBV15; d_gene: NA
CDR3nt: TGTGCCAGCAGCCAAGATATTGGAGATAGCAATCAGCCCCAGCATTTT; CDR3aa: CASSQDIGDSNQPQHF; abundance: NA; j_gene: TRBJ1-5; v_gene: TRBV4-2; d_gene: NA
CDR3nt: TGTGCCAGCAGCTTTAATAGCGGGGGGGCTGGCAATGAGCAGTTCTTC; CDR3aa: CASSFNSGGAGNEQFF; abundance: few; j_gene: TRBJ2-1; v_gene: TRBV7-3; d_gene: TRBD2
CDR3nt: TGTGCTAGCAGCCCCCTTCTGGGGGGTCCCCAAGAGACCCAGTACTTC; CDR3aa: CASSPLLGGPQETQYF; abundance: many; j_gene: TRBJ2-5; v_gene: TRBV7-7; d_gene: NA